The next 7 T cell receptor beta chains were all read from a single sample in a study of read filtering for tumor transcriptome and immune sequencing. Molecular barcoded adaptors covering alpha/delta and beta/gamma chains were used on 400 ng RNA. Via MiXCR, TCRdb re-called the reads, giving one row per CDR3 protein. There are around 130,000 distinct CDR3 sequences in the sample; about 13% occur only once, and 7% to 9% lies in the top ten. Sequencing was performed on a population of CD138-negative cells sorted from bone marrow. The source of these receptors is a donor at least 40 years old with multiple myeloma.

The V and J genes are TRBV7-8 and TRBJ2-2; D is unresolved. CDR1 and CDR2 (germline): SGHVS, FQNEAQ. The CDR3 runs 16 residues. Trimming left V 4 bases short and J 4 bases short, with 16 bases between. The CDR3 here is CASSSLDEAPTGELFF. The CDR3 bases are TGTGCCAGCAGCTCACTGGACGAAGCCCCCACCGGGGAGCTGTTTTTT.

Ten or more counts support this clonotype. The CDR3 spells CASSLEARGQRSYNEQFF. DNA for the CDR3: TGTGCCAGCAGCTTAGAAGCAAGGGGACAGAGGTCCTACAATGAGCAGTTCTTC. This rearrangement joins TRBV13 to TRBJ2-1, with TRBD1 identical over 7 bases. Germline loops: CDR1 PRHDT, CDR2 FYEKMQ (reference sequence). J lost 1 base, V lost 1 base, and 10 bases had no gene match. The CDR3 has 18 amino acids.

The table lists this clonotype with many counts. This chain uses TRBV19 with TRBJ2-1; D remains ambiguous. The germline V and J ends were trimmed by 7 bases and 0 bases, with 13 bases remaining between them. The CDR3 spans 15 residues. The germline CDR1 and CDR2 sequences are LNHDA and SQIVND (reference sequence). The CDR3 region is CASKKEPSSYNEQFF. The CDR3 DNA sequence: TGTGCCAGTAAAAAAGAGCCGAGCTCCTACAATGAGCAGTTCTTC.

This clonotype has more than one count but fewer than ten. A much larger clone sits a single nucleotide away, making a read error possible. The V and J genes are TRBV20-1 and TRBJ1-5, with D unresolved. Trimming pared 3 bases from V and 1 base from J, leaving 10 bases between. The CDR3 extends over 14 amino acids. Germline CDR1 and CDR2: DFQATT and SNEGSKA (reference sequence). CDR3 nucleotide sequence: TGCAGTGCTAGGCCTGAACAGAGCAATCAGCCCCAGCATTTT. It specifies CSARPEQSNQPQHF.

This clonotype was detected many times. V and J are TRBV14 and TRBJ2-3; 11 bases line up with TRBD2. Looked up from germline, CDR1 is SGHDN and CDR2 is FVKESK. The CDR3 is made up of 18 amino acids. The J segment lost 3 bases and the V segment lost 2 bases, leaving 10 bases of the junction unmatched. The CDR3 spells CASSQHPTSGRWTDTQYF. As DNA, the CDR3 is TGTGCCAGCAGCCAACATCCTACTAGCGGGAGATGGACAGATACGCAGTATTTT.

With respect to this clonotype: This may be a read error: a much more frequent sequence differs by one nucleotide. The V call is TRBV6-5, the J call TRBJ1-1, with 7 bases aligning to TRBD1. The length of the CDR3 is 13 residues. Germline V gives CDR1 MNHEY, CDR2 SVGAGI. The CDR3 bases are TGTGCCAGCAGTTACGGTGGGCCCACAGGGGCTCTCTTT. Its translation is CASSYGGPTGALF.

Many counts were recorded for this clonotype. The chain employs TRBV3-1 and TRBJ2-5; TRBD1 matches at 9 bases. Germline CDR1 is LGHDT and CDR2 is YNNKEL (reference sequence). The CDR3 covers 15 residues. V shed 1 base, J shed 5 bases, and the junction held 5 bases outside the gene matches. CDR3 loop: CASSQANRGQETQYF. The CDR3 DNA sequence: TGTGCCAGCAGCCAAGCGAACAGGGGGCAGGAGACCCAGTACTTC.